These 10 T cell receptor beta chains were all obtained from the same sample, sequenced in a study of response to subunit inactivated influenza vaccine (dated by TCRdb to between 2017 and 2018). Taken with the paper, the label for time point translates to: around 42 days after influenza vaccine administration. The library was built by means of RT-PCR. Sequencing used an Illumina HiSeq 2500. TCRdb applied fastp at Q25 and MiXCR to the public reads, then kept only in-frame beta chains. Identical CDR3 protein sequences are pooled into one entry, listed with their most common genes and DNA. This sample lists over 450,000 distinct CDR3 sequences; roughly 13% were detected once. Together, the top ten hold around 13% of the sample. This material consisted of PBMCs from blood, taken 35 to 45 days after vaccination. Source of these receptors: a man in his fifties who received an inactivated influenza vaccine. Donor details come from another sample of the same person, matched by shared clones.

The chain uses TRBV5-1 and TRBJ2-5; TRBD1 agrees at 8 bases. Losses at the gene ends were 0 bases for V and 2 bases for J; bases not matched to a gene: 6. This CDR3 comprises 16 residues. Germline lookup yields CDR1 SGHRS and CDR2 YFSETQ. CDR3 loop: CASSLGPQGAQETQYF. As DNA, the CDR3 is TGCGCCAGCAGCTTGGGACCCCAGGGGGCGCAAGAGACCCAGTACTTC.

This clonotype was seen a handful of times. J is TRBJ2-5 and V is TRBV7-8, with 10 bases aligning to TRBD2. The CDR3 totals 17 residues. Germline V gene data show CDR1 as SGHVS and CDR2 as FQNEAQ. J lost 3 bases, V lost 1 base, and 8 bases had no gene match. CDR3 in amino acids: CASSLVPSGSVKETQYF. The CDR3 DNA reads TGTGCCAGCAGCTTAGTTCCTAGCGGGAGTGTGAAAGAGACCCAGTACTTC.

Here the CDR3 DNA reads TGTGCCACCCTTTCGGCGGGAGGGCTCAATGAGCAGTTCTTC. Translated, it gives CATLSAGGLNEQFF. The chain recombines TRBV10-3 with TRBJ2-1; 9 bases are a match to TRBD2. This CDR3 is built from 14 residues. CDR1 and CDR2 from the germline V gene are ENHRY and SYGVKD. Unmatched junction bases numbered 10, after V lost 10 bases and J lost 6 bases.

This clonotype was found a few times. The chain has TRBV5-1 and TRBJ2-5; D ambiguous. V lost 0 bases, J lost 2 bases, and 8 bases lay in between. CDR1 is SGHRS, CDR2 YFSETQ, per germline. The CDR3 loop spans 14 amino acids. The CDR3 bases are TGCGCCAGCAGCTTGGGGCTGGAACAAGAGACCCAGTACTTC. Protein product: CASSLGLEQETQYF. The whole variable domain, remainder taken from reference TRBV5-1 and TRBJ2-5, is KAGVTQTPRYLIKTRGQQVTLSCSPISGHRSVSWYQQTPGQGLQFLFEYFSETQRNKGNFPGRFSGRQFSNSRSEMNVSTLELGDSALYLCASSLGLEQETQYFGPGTRLLVL.

The chain carries TRBV7-2 and TRBJ1-3, with D unresolved. Trimming stripped 4 bases from V and 5 bases from J, with 15 bases between. The CDR3 runs 15 residues. The germline V gene has CDR1 SGHTA and CDR2 FQGNSA. The CDR3 DNA sequence: TGTGCCAGCAGCTCCGACTTCACCGGACGAAACACCATATATTTT. This gives the protein CASSSDFTGRNTIYF.

This clonotype was detected many times. The J gene is TRBJ1-2, the V gene TRBV29-1, with D uncertain. The V gene lost 6 bases and the J gene lost 8 bases, with 16 bases spanning the gap. The CDR3 contains 12 residues. Germline V CDR1 and CDR2: SQVTM, ANQGSEA. The chain's CDR3 is CSVPGPLTGYTF. The CDR3 DNA reads as TGCAGCGTGCCGGGCCCACTCACCGGCTACACCTTC.

The table lists this clonotype with a few counts. The genes are TRBV7-2 and TRBJ2-3; TRBD2 agrees at 13 bases. Trimming removed 5 bases from V and 5 bases from J; junction bases left unmatched: 7. CDR1 is SGHTA and CDR2 is FQGNSA in the germline V gene. The CDR3 has 16 residues. CDR3 protein: CASSLLAGGSQDTQYF. DNA of the CDR3: TGTGCCAGCAGCCTACTAGCGGGGGGGTCTCAAGATACGCAGTATTTT. The full variable domain, its missing parts supplied by reference TRBV7-2 and TRBJ2-3, is GAGVSQSPSNKVTEKGKDVELRCDPISGHTALYWYRQSLGQGLEFLIYFQGNSAPDKSGLPSDRFSAERTGGSVSTLTIQRTQQEDSAVYLCASSLLAGGSQDTQYFGPGTRLTVL.

This clonotype has a handful of counts. J is TRBJ1-2 and V is TRBV10-2; a weak D match, TRBD1 (5 bases). The germline CDR1 and CDR2 sequences are WSHSY and SAAADI. The CDR3 covers 16 residues. V lost 5 bases and J lost 1, with 17 bases in between. CDR3 region: CASSLGATLINYGYTF. The CDR3 nucleotides read TGCGCCAGCAGTTTAGGGGCCACACTCATTAACTATGGCTACACCTTC.

The chain couples TRBV12-3 or TRBV12-4 to TRBJ2-7; D perhaps matches TRBD2 (6 bases). Trimming stripped 4 bases from V and 6 bases from J, with 16 bases between. The CDR3 covers 14 residues. CDR3 DNA sequence: TGTGCCAGCAGTTCAACCGGGACTCTTTCCGAGCAGTACTTC. Amino acid sequence: CASSSTGTLSEQYF.

J is TRBJ1-2 and V is TRBV18; D gene ambiguous. V dropped 0 bases and J dropped 1 base, with 15 bases sitting between them. The CDR3 extends over 17 amino acids. CDR1 KGHSH and CDR2 LQKENI come from the germline V gene. The CDR3 sequence is CASSPPGSGRSNYGYTF. The DNA of the CDR3 is TGTGCCAGCTCACCACCGGGGTCAGGACGGAGTAACTATGGCTACACCTTC.